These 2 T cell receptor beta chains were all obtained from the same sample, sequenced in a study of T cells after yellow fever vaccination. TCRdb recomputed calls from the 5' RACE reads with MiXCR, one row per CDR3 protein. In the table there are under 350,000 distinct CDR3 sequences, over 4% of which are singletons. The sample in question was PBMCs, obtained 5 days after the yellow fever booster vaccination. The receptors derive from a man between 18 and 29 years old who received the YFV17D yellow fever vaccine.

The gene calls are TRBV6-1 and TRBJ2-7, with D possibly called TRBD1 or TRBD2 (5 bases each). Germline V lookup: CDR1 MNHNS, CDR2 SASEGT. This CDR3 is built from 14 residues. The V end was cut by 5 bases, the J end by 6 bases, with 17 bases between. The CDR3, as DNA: TGTGCCAGCAGTCTTCCGGGACGGCCTTTCGAGCAGTACGTC. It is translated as CASSLPGRPFEQYV.

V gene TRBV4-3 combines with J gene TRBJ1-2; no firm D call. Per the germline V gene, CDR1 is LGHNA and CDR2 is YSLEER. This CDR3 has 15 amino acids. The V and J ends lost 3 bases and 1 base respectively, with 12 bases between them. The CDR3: CASSHLRQVNYGYTF. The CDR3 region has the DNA TGCGCCAGCAGCCACCTAAGGCAGGTTAACTATGGCTACACCTTC.